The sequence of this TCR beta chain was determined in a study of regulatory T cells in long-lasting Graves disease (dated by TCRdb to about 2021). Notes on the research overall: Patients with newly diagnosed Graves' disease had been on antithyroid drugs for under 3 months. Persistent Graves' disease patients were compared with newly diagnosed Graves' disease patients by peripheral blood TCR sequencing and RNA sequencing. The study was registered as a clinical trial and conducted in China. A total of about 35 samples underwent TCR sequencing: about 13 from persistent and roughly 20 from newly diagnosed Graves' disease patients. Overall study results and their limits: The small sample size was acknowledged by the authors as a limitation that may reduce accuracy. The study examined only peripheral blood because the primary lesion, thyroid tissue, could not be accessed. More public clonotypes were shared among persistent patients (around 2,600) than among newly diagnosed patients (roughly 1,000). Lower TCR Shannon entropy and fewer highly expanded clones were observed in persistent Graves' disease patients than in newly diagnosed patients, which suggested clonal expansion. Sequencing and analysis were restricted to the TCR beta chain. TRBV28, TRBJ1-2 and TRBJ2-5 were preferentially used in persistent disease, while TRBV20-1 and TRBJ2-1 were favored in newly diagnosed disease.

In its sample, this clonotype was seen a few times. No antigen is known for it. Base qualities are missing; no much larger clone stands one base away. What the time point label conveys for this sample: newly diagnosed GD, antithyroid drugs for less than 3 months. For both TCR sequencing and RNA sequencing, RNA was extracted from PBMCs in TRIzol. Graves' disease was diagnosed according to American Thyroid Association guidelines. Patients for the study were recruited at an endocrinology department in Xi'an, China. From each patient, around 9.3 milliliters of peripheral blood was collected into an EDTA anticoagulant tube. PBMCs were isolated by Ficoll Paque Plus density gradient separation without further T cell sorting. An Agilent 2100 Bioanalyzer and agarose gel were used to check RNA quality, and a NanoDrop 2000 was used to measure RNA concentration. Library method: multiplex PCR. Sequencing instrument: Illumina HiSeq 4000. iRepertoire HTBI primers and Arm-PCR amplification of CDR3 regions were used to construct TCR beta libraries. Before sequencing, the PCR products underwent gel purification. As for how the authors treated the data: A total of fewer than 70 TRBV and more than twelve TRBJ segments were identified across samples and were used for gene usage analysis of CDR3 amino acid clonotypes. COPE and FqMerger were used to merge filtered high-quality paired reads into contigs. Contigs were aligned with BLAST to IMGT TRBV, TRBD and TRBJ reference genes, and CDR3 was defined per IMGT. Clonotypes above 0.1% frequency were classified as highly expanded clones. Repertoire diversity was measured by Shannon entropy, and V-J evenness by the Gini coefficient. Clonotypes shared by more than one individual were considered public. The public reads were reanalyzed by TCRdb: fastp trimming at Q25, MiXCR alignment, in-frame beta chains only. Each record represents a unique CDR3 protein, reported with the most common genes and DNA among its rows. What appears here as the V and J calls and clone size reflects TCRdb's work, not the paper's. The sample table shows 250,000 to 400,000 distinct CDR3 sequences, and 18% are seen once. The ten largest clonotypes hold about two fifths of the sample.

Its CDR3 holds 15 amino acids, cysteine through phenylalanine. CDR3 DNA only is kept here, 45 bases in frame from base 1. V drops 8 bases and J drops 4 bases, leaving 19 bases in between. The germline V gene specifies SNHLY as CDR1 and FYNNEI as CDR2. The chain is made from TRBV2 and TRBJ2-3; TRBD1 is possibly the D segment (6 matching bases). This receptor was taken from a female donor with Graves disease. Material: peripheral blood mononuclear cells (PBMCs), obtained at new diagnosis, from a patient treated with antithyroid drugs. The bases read TGTGCCAGCGGGCTAGTTGGGGGCCCTGCAGATACGCAGTATTTT. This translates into CASGLVGGPADTQYF.